The TCR beta chain under discussion was sequenced for a study of OX40 agonist ivuxolimab in advanced cancers. On the study more broadly: Ivuxolimab doses were 0.01, 0.1, 0.3, 1.5, 3 or 10 mg/kg every 2 weeks.

Produced via immunoSEQ multiplex PCR; TCRdb's table is partial and in-frame only. The repertoire includes some 74,000 clones, 86% of them detected once, and approximately 6.9% sits in the top ten. The CDR3 loop spans 15 amino acids. Germline loops: CDR1 ENHRY, CDR2 SYGVKD. V shed 6 bases, J shed 2 bases, and the junction held 7 bases outside the gene matches. The material was CD4+ or CD8+ T cells sorted from blood, obtained in a trial of the OX40 agonist ivuxolimab. The chain joins TRBV10-3 to TRBJ1-5; 7 bases fit TRBD1. This clonotype was sampled from an adult with an advanced solid tumor such as melanoma, head and neck, liver or kidney cancer. This CDR3 is CAISAADRGNQPQHF. The CDR3 DNA is TGTGCCATCAGCGCCGCAGACAGGGGCAATCAGCCCCAGCATTTT.